A selection of T cell receptor beta chains follows, all from one sample in a study of cytomegalovirus exposure and HLA in healthy donors. Clones were read by immunoSEQ multiplex PCR, and TCRdb kept only the in-frame ones, dropping some. In the table there are under 400,000 clones, roughly 87% of which are singletons. Source material: PBMCs. Receptors were obtained from a man aged 25-45 years in good health and CMV-seronegative. Each CDR3 is given with its conserved first and last residue. The order of the fields is J gene, CDR3 length, clone size, V gene, D gene, CDR3 protein. D genes are given only for firm matches. Where a row states a size, it is once, few, many or the class of an expanded clone; other rows omit it.

j_gene: TRBJ2-5; len: 14; abundance: -; v_gene: TRBV19; d_gene: TRBD1; CDR3aa: CASSVWTGQETQYF
j_gene: TRBJ1-1; len: 13; abundance: -; v_gene: TRBV5-4; d_gene: -; CDR3aa: CASSVDSHTEAFF
j_gene: TRBJ2-7; len: 15; abundance: once; v_gene: TRBV5-1; d_gene: TRBD2; CDR3aa: CASSLSTAGGREQYF
j_gene: TRBJ1-4; len: 14; abundance: -; v_gene: TRBV6-1; d_gene: -; CDR3aa: CASSEGRGNEKLFF
j_gene: TRBJ1-5; len: 17; abundance: -; v_gene: TRBV19; d_gene: TRBD1; CDR3aa: CASSITGTGPFNQPQHF
j_gene: TRBJ1-6; len: 15; abundance: -; v_gene: TRBV5-6; d_gene: TRBD1; CDR3aa: CASSKGTGVSSPLHF
j_gene: TRBJ2-1; len: 12; abundance: -; v_gene: TRBV27; d_gene: TRBD2; CDR3aa: CASKRGWSEQFF
j_gene: TRBJ2-3; len: 13; abundance: -; v_gene: TRBV19; d_gene: -; CDR3aa: CASRQLVTDTQYF
j_gene: TRBJ2-3; len: 16; abundance: -; v_gene: TRBV11-2; d_gene: -; CDR3aa: CASSPPSGESTDTQYF
j_gene: TRBJ2-7; len: 15; abundance: once; v_gene: TRBV5-1; d_gene: -; CDR3aa: CASSLNEQGRYEQYF
j_gene: TRBJ2-3; len: 13; abundance: -; v_gene: TRBV2; d_gene: TRBD1; CDR3aa: CATWTGGTDTQYF
j_gene: TRBJ2-1; len: 14; abundance: -; v_gene: TRBV5-1; d_gene: TRBD1; CDR3aa: CASSSGGTNNEQFF
j_gene: TRBJ2-5; len: 13; abundance: -; v_gene: TRBV6-5; d_gene: TRBD1; CDR3aa: CASSRPDRGAQYF
j_gene: TRBJ2-1; len: 16; abundance: -; v_gene: TRBV5-6; d_gene: -; CDR3aa: CASSLIGGGIYNEQFF
j_gene: TRBJ2-7; len: 14; abundance: -; v_gene: TRBV10-3; d_gene: -; CDR3aa: CAMTPRRQTYEQYF
j_gene: TRBJ2-3; len: 13; abundance: -; v_gene: TRBV29-1; d_gene: -; CDR3aa: CSVDRGSTDTQYF
j_gene: TRBJ2-7; len: 13; abundance: -; v_gene: TRBV5-1; d_gene: -; CDR3aa: CASSPLGSYEQYF
j_gene: TRBJ2-7; len: 17; abundance: -; v_gene: TRBV27; d_gene: TRBD2; CDR3aa: CASSLSPSGGGGGEQYF
j_gene: TRBJ1-6; len: 15; abundance: -; v_gene: TRBV6-6; d_gene: TRBD1; CDR3aa: CASSYWTGDNSPLHF